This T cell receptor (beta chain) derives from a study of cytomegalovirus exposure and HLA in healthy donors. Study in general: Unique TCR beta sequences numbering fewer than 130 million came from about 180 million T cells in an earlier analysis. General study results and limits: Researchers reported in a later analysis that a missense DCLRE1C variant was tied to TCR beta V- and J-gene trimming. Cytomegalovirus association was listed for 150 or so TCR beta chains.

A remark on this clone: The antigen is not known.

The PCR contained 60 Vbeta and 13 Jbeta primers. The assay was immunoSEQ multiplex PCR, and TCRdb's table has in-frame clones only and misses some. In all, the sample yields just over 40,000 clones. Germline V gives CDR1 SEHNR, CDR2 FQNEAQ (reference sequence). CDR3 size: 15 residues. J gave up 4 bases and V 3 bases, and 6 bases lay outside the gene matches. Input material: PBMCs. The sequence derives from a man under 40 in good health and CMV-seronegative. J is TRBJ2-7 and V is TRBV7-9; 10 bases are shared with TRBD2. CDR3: CASSFSSGRMYEQYF. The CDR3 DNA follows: TGTGCCAGCAGCTTCAGTAGCGGGAGGATGTACGAGCAGTACTTC.